These T cell receptor beta chains were read from a single sample in a study of blood T cell repertoires in COVID-19. Using immunoSEQ multiplex PCR, the repertoire was profiled, and TCRdb retains in-frame clones only, with some absent. Of over 250,000 clones listed, roughly nine tenths were seen once; the top ten hold roughly 2.5%. Sequencing was done on a sample of PBMCs or T cells enriched from blood (not recorded which). Receptor source: a woman under 30 who had recovered from COVID-19. Each CDR3 is given with its conserved first and last residue. D genes are given only for firm matches. Clone size is not always given. Where it is, it says once, few, many or a class for expanded clones.

abundance | d_gene | j_gene | v_gene | CDR3aa | CDR3nt
- | - | TRBJ2-5 | TRBV6-5 | CASSYGREGQKETQYF | TGTGCCAGCAGTTACGGACGAGAAGGACAGAAAGAGACCCAGTACTTC
- | - | TRBJ1-5 | TRBV7-2 | CASSFSNQPQHF | TGTGCCAGCAGCTTCTCCAATCAGCCCCAGCATTTT
- | TRBD1 | TRBJ2-5 | TRBV5-4 | CASSFRRDRDLETQYF | TGTGCCAGCAGCTTCAGACGGGACAGGGATTTGGAGACCCAGTACTTC
- | - | TRBJ1-1 | TRBV6-5 | CASEQGNTEAFF | TGTGCCAGCGAACAGGGTAACACTGAAGCTTTCTTT
- | TRBD1 | TRBJ2-7 | TRBV7-8 | CASSLAGTGSHEQYF | TGTGCCAGCAGCTTAGCAGGGACAGGGTCCCACGAGCAGTACTTC
- | - | TRBJ2-7 | TRBV9 | CASSVAPTGQSYEQYF | TGTGCCAGCAGCGTAGCCCCGACAGGCCAATCCTACGAGCAGTACTTC
- | - | TRBJ1-2 | TRBV7-9 | CASSLETVYGYTF | TGTGCCAGCAGCTTGGAGACAGTCTATGGCTACACCTTC
- | TRBD1 | TRBJ1-5 | TRBV10-3 | CAISSGQADQPQHF | TGTGCCATCAGTTCGGGACAGGCGGATCAGCCCCAGCATTTT
- | TRBD2 | TRBJ2-3 | TRBV9 | CASSAERELWTDTQYF | TGTGCCAGCAGCGCAGAGCGGGAACTCTGGACAGATACGCAGTATTTT
few | - | TRBJ2-7 | TRBV3-1/TRBV3-2 | CASSQVLASYEQYF | TGTGCCAGCAGCCAAGTGTTAGCCTCCTACGAGCAGTACTTC
- | - | TRBJ1-1 | TRBV28 | CASRGGTRNTEAFF | TGTGCCAGCAGGGGGGGTACACGGAACACTGAAGCTTTCTTT
- | - | TRBJ1-1 | TRBV27 | CASGGQSPNTEAFF | TGTGCCAGCGGCGGACAGTCCCCGAACACTGAAGCTTTCTTT
- | - | TRBJ1-2 | TRBV6-6 | CASMLGALGYTF | TGTGCCAGTATGCTGGGGGCGCTTGGCTACACCTTC
- | - | TRBJ2-7 | TRBV28 | CASSLPPSGEQYF | TGTGCCAGCAGTTTACCTCCTTCAGGCGAGCAGTACTTC
- | - | TRBJ1-5 | TRBV19 | CASSVGGRGNQPQHF | TGTGCCAGTAGTGTCGGGGGTAGGGGCAATCAGCCCCAGCATTTT
- | TRBD1 | TRBJ1-2 | TRBV5-1 | CASSLVSTGQGYGYTF | TGCGCCAGCAGCTTGGTTAGTACGGGACAGGGTTATGGCTACACCTTC
- | - | TRBJ1-2 | TRBV28 | CAIHDPGQPYGYTF | TGTGCCATTCACGACCCTGGACAGCCCTATGGCTACACCTTC
- | TRBD2 | TRBJ2-5 | TRBV28 | CASSFRVGGGAQETQYF | TGTGCCAGCAGTTTTCGGGTTGGCGGGGGGGCCCAAGAGACCCAGTACTTC
- | - | TRBJ2-5 | TRBV5-6 | CASSLGAETQYF | TGTGCCAGCAGCTTGGGTGCGGAGACCCAGTACTTC
- | - | TRBJ1-2 | TRBV5-6 | CASSPQGNKHGYTF | TGTGCCAGCAGCCCACAGGGAAATAAGCATGGCTACACCTTC
once | TRBD2 | TRBJ2-3 | TRBV3-1/TRBV3-2 | CASSLRGGGTDTQYF | TGTGCCAGCAGCCTGCGGGGGGGCGGCACAGATACGCAGTATTTT
- | - | TRBJ1-3 | TRBV19 | CASSIGGPGNTIYF | TGTGCCAGTAGTATAGGGGGGCCTGGAAACACCATATATTTT
- | TRBD1 | TRBJ2-6 | TRBV5-1 | CASSLEGGAGGANVLTF | TGCGCCAGCAGCTTGGAAGGGGGCGCAGGTGGGGCCAACGTCCTGACTTTC
- | - | TRBJ1-2 | TRBV6-5 | CASSRQLANYGYTF | TGTGCCAGCAGCCGACAGTTAGCTAACTATGGCTACACCTTC
once | - | TRBJ1-1 | TRBV2 | CASSVSEGGSTEAFF | TGTGCCAGCAGTGTTTCAGAGGGGGGGTCCACTGAAGCTTTCTTT
once | - | TRBJ2-5 | TRBV5-1 | CASSLSGAQETQYF | TGCGCCAGCAGCTTGAGCGGTGCGCAAGAGACCCAGTACTTC
- | TRBD1 | TRBJ2-2 | TRBV7-7 | CASSLGQGATGELFF | TGTGCTAGCAGCTTAGGACAGGGGGCTACCGGGGAGCTGTTTTTT
once | TRBD2 | TRBJ2-7 | TRBV5-6 | CASSPKPGLVFYEQYF | TGTGCCAGCAGCCCCAAGCCGGGACTAGTTTTCTACGAGCAGTACTTC
- | TRBD1 | TRBJ1-4 | TRBV30 | CAWSGTGLYEKLFF | TGTGCCTGGAGTGGGACAGGGCTTTATGAAAAACTGTTTTTT
- | TRBD1 | TRBJ1-5 | TRBV15 | CATSLGGSGKSNQPQHF | TGTGCCACCAGCTTAGGGGGCTCGGGTAAAAGCAATCAGCCCCAGCATTTT
- | TRBD2 | TRBJ2-3 | TRBV3-1/TRBV3-2 | CASSPPAAGIDTQYF | TGTGCCAGCAGCCCCCCGGCAGCGGGGATAGATACGCAGTATTTT
- | TRBD1 | TRBJ1-6 | TRBV28 | CASLTGTGLRNSPLHF | TGTGCCAGCCTTACCGGGACAGGGTTGCGAAATTCACCCCTCCACTTT
- | - | TRBJ2-7 | TRBV5-1 | CASSLDRLEQYF | TGCGCCAGCAGCCTTGACAGGCTCGAGCAGTACTTC
- | TRBD1 | TRBJ1-1 | TRBV20-1 | CSASYRGMNTEAFF | TGCAGTGCTAGTTACAGGGGGATGAACACTGAAGCTTTCTTT
once | - | TRBJ1-1 | TRBV15 | CATSRRSESITYTEAFF | TGTGCCACCAGCAGGAGAAGCGAGTCCATAACCTACACTGAAGCTTTCTTT
- | - | TRBJ1-6 | TRBV27 | CASSLIGGGNSPLHF | TGTGCCAGCAGTTTAATTGGGGGAGGTAATTCACCCCTCCACTTT
few | - | TRBJ2-7 | TRBV5-1 | CASSFPGYEQYF | TGCGCCAGCAGCTTCCCGGGCTACGAGCAGTACTTC
- | - | TRBJ1-5 | TRBV11-3 | CASSLRIVRTVLNQPQHF | TGTGCCAGCAGCTTACGGATAGTAAGGACAGTCCTCAATCAGCCCCAGCATTTT
- | - | TRBJ1-3 | TRBV5-1 | CASSLQDRRMGNTIYF | TGCGCCAGCAGCTTGCAAGATCGGCGGATGGGAAACACCATATATTTT
- | TRBD1 | TRBJ1-6 | TRBV7-8 | CASSLPGTGESPLHF | TGTGCCAGCAGCTTACCCGGGACAGGGGAGTCACCCCTCCACTTT
few | - | TRBJ2-2 | TRBV5-1 | CASSEASTGLPGELFF | TGCGCCAGCAGCGAGGCTTCCACCGGGTTACCCGGGGAGCTGTTTTTT
many | - | TRBJ1-2 | TRBV5-4 | CASSTQVGYGYTF | TGTGCCAGCAGCACACAGGTCGGCTATGGCTACACCTTC
- | TRBD1 | TRBJ1-1 | TRBV2 | CASSDRVGNTEAFF | TGTGCCAGCAGCGACAGGGTGGGAAACACTGAAGCTTTCTTT
once | TRBD2 | TRBJ2-7 | TRBV3-1/TRBV3-2 | CASSQWTSSHEQYF | TGTGCCAGCAGCCAATGGACTAGCTCCCACGAGCAGTACTTC
once | - | TRBJ1-1 | TRBV18 | CASSPRTENTEAFF | TGTGCCAGCTCACCTAGGACAGAGAACACTGAAGCTTTCTTT
few | - | TRBJ1-2 | TRBV20-1 | CSARDVGDYTF | TGCAGTGCTAGAGATGTGGGCGACTACACCTTC
once | - | TRBJ1-3 | TRBV25-1 | CASSDPGQITGNTIYF | TGTGCCAGCAGTGATCCAGGACAGATCACTGGAAACACCATATATTTT
once | TRBD1 | TRBJ1-1 | TRBV7-6 | CASSLATGPNTEAFF | TGTGCCAGCAGCTTAGCGACAGGGCCGAACACTGAAGCTTTCTTT
- | - | TRBJ1-3 | TRBV6-5 | CASSYSMGRGNTIYF | TGTGCCAGCAGTTACTCGATGGGCAGGGGAAACACCATATATTTT
- | - | TRBJ1-3 | TRBV7-3 | CASSLGQGSGNTIYF | TGTGCCAGCAGCTTAGGTCAGGGTAGTGGAAACACCATATATTTT
- | - | TRBJ1-1 | TRBV7-8 | CASSLAFGGMNTEAFF | TGTGCCAGCAGCTTAGCATTTGGCGGTATGAACACTGAAGCTTTCTTT
- | - | TRBJ1-4 | TRBV28 | CASSFNPSQVGEKLFF | TGTGCCAGCAGTTTTAACCCCTCGCAGGTTGGTGAAAAACTGTTTTTT
- | - | TRBJ2-7 | TRBV10-2 | CASSGTGNYEQYF | TGCGCCAGCAGTGGTACAGGCAACTACGAGCAGTACTTC
- | - | TRBJ2-7 | TRBV7-2 | CASSLKHEQYF | TGTGCCAGCAGCTTAAAGCACGAGCAGTACTTC
once | TRBD1 | TRBJ1-1 | TRBV6-5 | CASSSDRGPLNTEAFF | TGTGCCAGCAGTTCCGACAGGGGCCCTTTGAACACTGAAGCTTTCTTT
- | - | TRBJ1-2 | TRBV4-1 | CASSQDPLRNRVDGYTF | TGCGCCAGCAGCCAAGATCCGTTGCGGAACAGGGTGGATGGCTACACCTTC
- | - | TRBJ2-3 | TRBV5-8 | CASSLGTQGADTQYF | TGTGCCAGCAGCTTGGGGACCCAGGGCGCAGATACGCAGTATTTT
- | TRBD1 | TRBJ1-2 | TRBV19 | CASRANRDRGYGYTF | TGTGCCAGTAGGGCGAACCGGGACAGGGGCTATGGCTACACCTTC